The text below deals with one T cell receptor (beta chain). Original data processing: By means of reference gene primer amplification, nucleated cell counts were estimated. The data were produced by immunoSEQ multiplex PCR, yet TCRdb's version contains in-frame clones alone and is incomplete. That table supplies the V and J calls and clone size; D and trimming were determined from the DNA. The profile shows around 210,000 clones, around 90% of them singletons. The data were taken from a study of blood T cell repertoires in COVID-19. The CDR3 runs to 14 residues. The V end was cut by 10 bases, the J end by 2 bases, with 18 bases between. The germline V gene encodes CDR1 SEHNR and CDR2 FQNEAQ (reference sequence).

This sequence joins TRBV7-9 and TRBJ2-7; maybe TRBD1 (5 bases). Source material: PBMCs or T cells enriched from blood (not recorded which). The TCR sequence derives from a woman aged 18-35 years who had recovered from COVID-19. The CDR3 spells CAIGKQDLPYEQYF. The CDR3 DNA reads as TGTGCCATCGGCAAACAGGATCTTCCCTACGAGCAGTACTTC.